This T cell receptor beta chain was recovered during a study of the immune and genomic landscape of osteosarcoma (dated by TCRdb to between 2020 and 2021). Turning to the overall study: The overall cohort included 50 or so pediatric and adult patients with high-grade osteosarcoma, and the median age at diagnosis was 25 to 35 years (range roughly 5-81). To characterize the osteosarcoma immunogenomic landscape, TCR sequencing results were integrated with transcriptome, protein array and immunostaining data. In the overall cohort, around three fifths of patients were male, and approximately 80% had localized disease at diagnosis. Poor-risk disease was overrepresented in the cohort, as 73% of patients had an unfavorable pathologic response to standard therapy and more than 55% were deceased. Two samples from the same tumor site were contributed by each of a few patients. The study profiled osteosarcoma specimens with whole genome, RNA and T-cell receptor sequencing plus immunohistochemistry and reverse phase protein arrays to define immunogenic potential. The goal of the study was to explain why immune checkpoint inhibitors show limited clinical activity in osteosarcoma. General findings and caveats noted by the study authors: Alongside the frozen tumor specimens, matched blood was collected from only a couple of patients. Although TCR productive clonality was higher in the immune-hot C3 cluster than in the cold C1 cluster, TCR productive clonality was still low overall. In five cases, a single hyperexpanded clone dominated the repertoire, and each of these five cases had fewer than 100 T-cell clonotypes. Sample size was not determined by any statistical method, because osteosarcoma is rare and all possible samples were collected. The clonality benchmarks were taken from external normal skin and healthy peripheral blood data instead of from matched normal tissue. Productive TCR clonality was found to be low overall, with an average of 0.09 and a maximum of 0.3, which suggested limited T-cell clonal expansion.

Only one count was recorded for this clone. Which antigen it targets is not known. The record has no base qualities; no much larger clone is one base away. The specimens were post-treatment primary, local recurrence and metastasis tumors obtained from patients with a poor prognosis. TCR beta chain CDR3 regions were immunosequenced using the ImmunoSEQ Assay (Adaptive Biotechnologies). In the authors' own workflow: The ImmunoSEQ Analyzer platform was used to export TCRB rearrangements, read counts, read proportions and gene usage. T-cell clonality was calculated on productive rearrangements as 1 minus Pielou's evenness. In the clonal space homeostasis analysis, clonotypes were sorted into rare, small, medium, large or hyperexpanded (0.01 to 1 of the repertoire) bins. TCR productive clonality was compared across immune clusters C1, C2 and C3 using the Wilcoxon rank sum test. TCRdb carries this immuneACCESS record with in-frame sequences only. Its versions omit some clonotypes, under half of them owing to an unresolved V gene in the studies checked, with the rest unexplained. V and J calls and clone size are given by that table; D and trimming were obtained from the DNA. The sample table records approximately 810 clones; about 64% of these occur just once. 30% to 40% of the sample is held by the ten biggest clonotypes.

V is pared back by 1 base and J by 1 base, with 4 bases lying between the germline termini. Via the germline V gene (reference sequence), CDR1 is SGHNT and CDR2 YYREEE. Measured from the cysteine to the phenylalanine, the CDR3 is 13 residues long. The CDR3 DNA has 39 bases and is translated from base 1. The receptor was derived from a woman between 65 and 79 years old with osteosarcoma. The age is the age at diagnosis. The sequencing input was primary tumor tissue from the humerus. The label giving this sample's cell subset or site can be read as: resected primary osteosarcoma tumor. Recombination linked TRBV5-4 to TRBJ2-3, with the D gene not clear enough to name. The nucleotide sequence reads TGTGCCAGCAGCTTGAAGGGCACAGATACGCAGTATTTT. It specifies CASSLKGTDTQYF.